This is a list of T cell receptor beta chains from one sample in a study of blood T cell repertoires in COVID-19. Sequencing used immunoSEQ multiplex PCR; TCRdb keeps in-frame clones, though not all of them. The profile shows around 200,000 clones, approximately 90% of them singletons. Sample: peripheral blood. These receptors were collected from a woman over 75 in a cohort sampled during active or convalescent COVID-19. Both conserved end residues are part of each CDR3. Fields, in order: J gene, V gene, clone size, D gene, CDR3 DNA, CDR3 protein. The D gene is left open where the match is weak. Rows may omit the clone size; those that give it use once, few, many or a size class.

J gene: TRBJ2-5
V gene: TRBV4-1
clone size: once
D gene: NA
CDR3 DNA: TGCGCCAGCAGCCAAGATCGGGGGAACTGGGGCGAAGAGACCCAGTACTTC
CDR3 protein: CASSQDRGNWGEETQYF

J gene: TRBJ2-1
V gene: TRBV27
clone size: NA
D gene: TRBD2
CDR3 DNA: TGTGCCAGCAGCCAAGGACTAGCGGTTACCTACAATGAGCAGTTCTTC
CDR3 protein: CASSQGLAVTYNEQFF

J gene: TRBJ1-5
V gene: TRBV21-1
clone size: once
D gene: NA
CDR3 DNA: TGTGCCAGCAGCAAGTGGGACAGGGGAATTTCCTATAGCAATCAGCCCCAGCATTTT
CDR3 protein: CASSKWDRGISYSNQPQHF

J gene: TRBJ1-1
V gene: TRBV4-3
clone size: once
D gene: TRBD1
CDR3 DNA: TGCGCCAGCAGCAAACAGGGGTTATCTGAAGCTTTCTTT
CDR3 protein: CASSKQGLSEAFF

J gene: TRBJ1-5
V gene: TRBV6-5
clone size: NA
D gene: TRBD1
CDR3 DNA: TGTGCCAGCAGCGCTACAGGGGTTCAGCCCCAGCATTTT
CDR3 protein: CASSATGVQPQHF

J gene: TRBJ1-2
V gene: TRBV12-3/TRBV12-4
clone size: NA
D gene: NA
CDR3 DNA: TGTGCCAGCAGACACACCCGGGTTGGCTACACCTTC
CDR3 protein: CASRHTRVGYTF

J gene: TRBJ2-1
V gene: TRBV21-1
clone size: NA
D gene: NA
CDR3 DNA: TGTGCCAGCAGTCTAGCGGGAGAAGGGACCTACAATGAGCAGTTCTTC
CDR3 protein: CASSLAGEGTYNEQFF

J gene: TRBJ1-1
V gene: TRBV13
clone size: NA
D gene: NA
CDR3 DNA: TGTGCCAGCAGCTTACAGGCGTGGCCTTCCAACACTGAAGCTTTCTTT
CDR3 protein: CASSLQAWPSNTEAFF

J gene: TRBJ1-1
V gene: TRBV18
clone size: NA
D gene: NA
CDR3 DNA: TGTGCCAGCTCACCAGGTGGGGGCGGGACTGAAGCTTTCTTT
CDR3 protein: CASSPGGGGTEAFF

J gene: TRBJ1-2
V gene: TRBV19
clone size: NA
D gene: NA
CDR3 DNA: TGTGCCAGTAGTATATTGGAGGGGAGGTTCGACGGTCGGGGAAGGGTTGGCTACACCTTC
CDR3 protein: CASSILEGRFDGRGRVGYTF

J gene: TRBJ1-1
V gene: TRBV10-2
clone size: NA
D gene: NA
CDR3 DNA: TGCGCCAGCAGTGATTGGCCGGGTGGAGCTTTCTTT
CDR3 protein: CASSDWPGGAFF

J gene: TRBJ1-6
V gene: TRBV27
clone size: NA
D gene: TRBD1
CDR3 DNA: TGTGCCAGCAGTGGTTTAGGGGGCCGTAATTCACCCCTCCACTTT
CDR3 protein: CASSGLGGRNSPLHF

J gene: TRBJ2-5
V gene: TRBV11-3
clone size: NA
D gene: TRBD2
CDR3 DNA: TGTGCCAGCAGCCGCCGCGGGGGGGCGGAGACCCAGTACTTC
CDR3 protein: CASSRRGGAETQYF

J gene: TRBJ1-5
V gene: TRBV10-3
clone size: NA
D gene: TRBD1
CDR3 DNA: TGTGCCATCAGCCCGACAGGGGGCAATCAGCCCCAGCATTTT
CDR3 protein: CAISPTGGNQPQHF

J gene: TRBJ1-1
V gene: TRBV3-1/TRBV3-2
clone size: NA
D gene: NA
CDR3 DNA: TGTGCCAGCAGCCAAGGACAGATGAACACTGAAGCTTTCTTT
CDR3 protein: CASSQGQMNTEAFF

J gene: TRBJ1-1
V gene: TRBV2
clone size: NA
D gene: TRBD1
CDR3 DNA: TGTGCCAGCAGTTTCAGGACAGGGGGCACTGAAGCTTTCTTT
CDR3 protein: CASSFRTGGTEAFF

J gene: TRBJ2-7
V gene: TRBV28
clone size: NA
D gene: NA
CDR3 DNA: TGTGCCAGCAGTTTTTCCGTGAGCTCCTACGAGCAGTACTTC
CDR3 protein: CASSFSVSSYEQYF

J gene: TRBJ2-1
V gene: TRBV11-3
clone size: NA
D gene: TRBD1
CDR3 DNA: TGTGCCAGCAGCCCGCCGGGACAGGCATTAAATGAGCAGTTCTTC
CDR3 protein: CASSPPGQALNEQFF

J gene: TRBJ2-1
V gene: TRBV19
clone size: NA
D gene: NA
CDR3 DNA: TGTGCCAGTAGTGTCGGGTCGGAGCAGTTCTTC
CDR3 protein: CASSVGSEQFF

J gene: TRBJ2-3
V gene: TRBV12-5
clone size: NA
D gene: NA
CDR3 DNA: TGTGCTAGTGGTTTGGACAGAAGCACAGATACGCAGTATTTT
CDR3 protein: CASGLDRSTDTQYF

J gene: TRBJ2-5
V gene: TRBV12-3/TRBV12-4
clone size: NA
D gene: TRBD1
CDR3 DNA: TGTGCCAGCAGTGACAGGGGGCAGGAGACCCAGTACTTC
CDR3 protein: CASSDRGQETQYF

J gene: TRBJ2-2
V gene: TRBV7-9
clone size: NA
D gene: TRBD2
CDR3 DNA: TGTGCCAGCAGCCTTCTAGCGGGGGGGCACCTGGGCACCGGGGAGCTGTTTTTT
CDR3 protein: CASSLLAGGHLGTGELFF

J gene: TRBJ1-4
V gene: TRBV5-6
clone size: NA
D gene: NA
CDR3 DNA: TGTGCCAGCAGCCGGGGAACTAATGAAAAACTGTTTTTT
CDR3 protein: CASSRGTNEKLFF

J gene: TRBJ1-2
V gene: TRBV19
clone size: NA
D gene: NA
CDR3 DNA: TGTGCCAGTAGTCCCAGAAGACAGTCTTACTATGGCTACACCTTC
CDR3 protein: CASSPRRQSYYGYTF

J gene: TRBJ2-2
V gene: TRBV28
clone size: NA
D gene: NA
CDR3 DNA: TGTGCCAGCAGTCTGACTACCGAAACCGGGGAGCTGTTTTTT
CDR3 protein: CASSLTTETGELFF

J gene: TRBJ1-3
V gene: TRBV19
clone size: once
D gene: NA
CDR3 DNA: TGTGCCAGTAGTATCTCCCCCAGGATCAGTACCATATATTTT
CDR3 protein: CASSISPRISTIYF

J gene: TRBJ1-2
V gene: TRBV10-3
clone size: NA
D gene: TRBD1
CDR3 DNA: TGTGCCATCAGTGCTGGACAGGGGGGGATTTATCACTATGGCTACACCTTC
CDR3 protein: CAISAGQGGIYHYGYTF

J gene: TRBJ2-7
V gene: TRBV6-5
clone size: NA
D gene: NA
CDR3 DNA: TGTGCCAGCAGTTACTCCTCCAGGGGAATTGATGGTGAGCAGTACTTC
CDR3 protein: CASSYSSRGIDGEQYF

J gene: TRBJ1-6
V gene: TRBV18
clone size: NA
D gene: TRBD1
CDR3 DNA: TGTGCCAGCTCACCCGGGACAGGGCAATCACCCCTCCACTTT
CDR3 protein: CASSPGTGQSPLHF

J gene: TRBJ1-1
V gene: TRBV28
clone size: NA
D gene: NA
CDR3 DNA: TGTGCCAGCAGCCCTTGGAGGAACACTGAAGCTTTCTTT
CDR3 protein: CASSPWRNTEAFF

J gene: TRBJ1-2
V gene: TRBV20-1
clone size: many
D gene: NA
CDR3 DNA: TGCAGTGCTAACCCGGGGGATGGCTACACCTTC
CDR3 protein: CSANPGDGYTF

J gene: TRBJ2-2
V gene: TRBV9
clone size: NA
D gene: TRBD2
CDR3 DNA: TGTGCCAGCACGGGAGCGGGAGGAGGGGAGCTGTTTTTT
CDR3 protein: CASTGAGGGELFF

J gene: TRBJ2-2
V gene: TRBV18
clone size: NA
D gene: NA
CDR3 DNA: TGTGCCAGCTCACCACCCGGTGGACAGAGCACCGGGGAGCTGTTTTTT
CDR3 protein: CASSPPGGQSTGELFF

J gene: TRBJ2-7
V gene: TRBV7-2
clone size: NA
D gene: NA
CDR3 DNA: TGTGCCAGCAGCCCGAGTCTTGTCTCCTACGAGCAGTACTTC
CDR3 protein: CASSPSLVSYEQYF

J gene: TRBJ1-1
V gene: TRBV12-3/TRBV12-4
clone size: NA
D gene: NA
CDR3 DNA: TGTGCCAGCAGCAATGGGGCATCAGGAGCTTTCTTT
CDR3 protein: CASSNGASGAFF

J gene: TRBJ2-5
V gene: TRBV24-1
clone size: NA
D gene: TRBD1
CDR3 DNA: TGTGCCACCAGCCCAGGGGGAGAGACCCAGTACTTC
CDR3 protein: CATSPGGETQYF

J gene: TRBJ1-3
V gene: TRBV6-5
clone size: NA
D gene: TRBD1
CDR3 DNA: TGTGCCAGCAGTTATCCCAGGGGGCATTCTGGAAACACCATATATTTT
CDR3 protein: CASSYPRGHSGNTIYF

J gene: TRBJ2-5
V gene: TRBV13
clone size: once
D gene: TRBD1
CDR3 DNA: TGTGCCAGCAGCAACAATGGACAGGGTGGGAGGGAGACCCAGTACTTC
CDR3 protein: CASSNNGQGGRETQYF

J gene: TRBJ1-6
V gene: TRBV2
clone size: NA
D gene: NA
CDR3 DNA: TGTGCCAGTGCGGGAGGTAGGGATTCACCCCTCCACTTT
CDR3 protein: CASAGGRDSPLHF

J gene: TRBJ1-5
V gene: TRBV10-3
clone size: NA
D gene: NA
CDR3 DNA: TGTGCCATCAGTGAGCGCAGGGATCAGCCCCAGCATTTT
CDR3 protein: CAISERRDQPQHF

J gene: TRBJ1-2
V gene: TRBV28
clone size: NA
D gene: NA
CDR3 DNA: TGTGCCAGCAGAGGGAGGGGGTTTGGCTACACCTTC
CDR3 protein: CASRGRGFGYTF

J gene: TRBJ1-1
V gene: TRBV7-8
clone size: NA
D gene: NA
CDR3 DNA: TGTGCCAGCAGCTCCTACAGGGCAAGCGGCACTGAAGCTTTCTTT
CDR3 protein: CASSSYRASGTEAFF

J gene: TRBJ1-1
V gene: TRBV28
clone size: once
D gene: NA
CDR3 DNA: TGTGCCAGCAGACTGTGGGGCGACAGTAACACTGAAGCTTTCTTT
CDR3 protein: CASRLWGDSNTEAFF

J gene: TRBJ2-1
V gene: TRBV19
clone size: NA
D gene: TRBD2
CDR3 DNA: TGTGCCAGTAGTCCCAGCAGGACTAGCGGGGCCGATCGGTTCTTC
CDR3 protein: CASSPSRTSGADRFF

J gene: TRBJ1-2
V gene: TRBV19
clone size: NA
D gene: NA
CDR3 DNA: TGTGCCAGTAAAAGAAGACAGGACCCCTATGGCTACACCTTC
CDR3 protein: CASKRRQDPYGYTF

J gene: TRBJ1-2
V gene: TRBV10-3
clone size: NA
D gene: TRBD1
CDR3 DNA: TGTGCCATCAACCCAGACAGGGAAATCGGGTATGGCTACACCTTC
CDR3 protein: CAINPDREIGYGYTF

J gene: TRBJ2-5
V gene: TRBV5-1
clone size: NA
D gene: TRBD1
CDR3 DNA: TGCGCCAGCAGCTGGGGGACAGACTACCAAGAGACCCAGTACTTC
CDR3 protein: CASSWGTDYQETQYF

J gene: TRBJ2-5
V gene: TRBV12-3/TRBV12-4
clone size: NA
D gene: NA
CDR3 DNA: TGTGCCAGCACCCTGAGTGGGGGGGAGACCCAGTACTTC
CDR3 protein: CASTLSGGETQYF

J gene: TRBJ2-1
V gene: TRBV11-3
clone size: NA
D gene: NA
CDR3 DNA: TGTGCCAGCAGCTTAGCGGGGTTCTCCTACAATGAGCAGTTCTTC
CDR3 protein: CASSLAGFSYNEQFF

J gene: TRBJ1-2
V gene: TRBV5-1
clone size: NA
D gene: TRBD1
CDR3 DNA: TGCGCCAGCAGCTTGCTCGGACAGGGGGCGGCCTATGGCTACACCTTC
CDR3 protein: CASSLLGQGAAYGYTF

J gene: TRBJ1-4
V gene: TRBV19
clone size: NA
D gene: NA
CDR3 DNA: TGTGCCAGTAGTACAGGACAGACAACTAATGAAAAACTGTTTTTT
CDR3 protein: CASSTGQTTNEKLFF

J gene: TRBJ2-7
V gene: TRBV11-2
clone size: once
D gene: NA
CDR3 DNA: TGTGCCAGCAGCTTAGAAAGGGGCTGGGACGAGCAGTACTTC
CDR3 protein: CASSLERGWDEQYF

J gene: TRBJ1-2
V gene: TRBV9
clone size: NA
D gene: NA
CDR3 DNA: TGTGCCAGCAGCGCGGGGGGACTGACCACCGCCGGGGACACCTTC
CDR3 protein: CASSAGGLTTAGDTF

J gene: TRBJ2-1
V gene: TRBV6-5
clone size: NA
D gene: TRBD1
CDR3 DNA: TGTGCCAGTGGACAGGGTATTTGGAATGAGCAGTTCTTC
CDR3 protein: CASGQGIWNEQFF

J gene: TRBJ2-1
V gene: TRBV5-1
clone size: NA
D gene: NA
CDR3 DNA: TGCGCCAGCAGCTTGATTCAGGTGAGCTCCTACAATGAGCAGTTCTTC
CDR3 protein: CASSLIQVSSYNEQFF

J gene: TRBJ2-1
V gene: TRBV19
clone size: NA
D gene: TRBD2
CDR3 DNA: TGTGCCACCCGGCAGGCTAGCGGATACTCCTACAATGAGCAGTTCTTC
CDR3 protein: CATRQASGYSYNEQFF

J gene: TRBJ2-5
V gene: TRBV14
clone size: NA
D gene: NA
CDR3 DNA: TGTGCCAGCAGCCAACTTCCGACAGGCCCACAAGAGACCCAGTACTTC
CDR3 protein: CASSQLPTGPQETQYF

J gene: TRBJ1-2
V gene: TRBV24-1
clone size: NA
D gene: NA
CDR3 DNA: TGTGCCACCAGTGACACCGACACCTCCTATGGCTACACCTTC
CDR3 protein: CATSDTDTSYGYTF